These 27 T cell receptor beta chains share one sample of origin, sequenced in a study of blood T cell repertoires in COVID-19. The repertoire was sequenced with immunoSEQ multiplex PCR; TCRdb's copy has only in-frame clones and lacks some. Of approximately 150,000 clones in the sample, 85% to 90% were seen once. The sequencing sample was made of peripheral blood. The receptors derive from a man aged 18 to 29 with COVID-19, enrolled during active disease.

This clone appeared many times. The DNA for the CDR3 is TGTGCCAGCGGAGGCAGCGGGAGGAATGAGCAGTTCTTC. It yields the protein CASGGSGRNEQFF. This chain joins TRBV9 and TRBJ2-1, with 9 nucleotides matching TRBD2. The CDR3 totals 13 residues. The V gene's germline CDR1 is SGDLS and CDR2 YYNGEE. V shed 7 bases and J 7 bases; nucleotides not matched to a gene: 6.

The CDR3 DNA sequence: TGTGCCAGCAGCAGACCCCTCGCGGGAGGGGGGGGCGAGCAGTACTTC. This sequence encodes CASSRPLAGGGGEQYF. The rearrangement joins TRBV5-4 to TRBJ2-7; TRBD2 matches 9 bases. Losses at the gene ends were 4 bases for V and 6 bases for J; bases not matched to a gene: 14. Per the germline V gene, CDR1 is SGHNT and CDR2 is YYREEE (reference sequence). The CDR3 consists of 16 residues. Full variable domain (remainder filled in from reference TRBV5-4 and TRBJ2-7): ETGVTQSPTHLIKTRGQQVTLRCSSQSGHNTVSWYQQALGQGPQFIFQYYREEENGRGNFPPRFSGLQFPNYSSELNVNALELDDSALYLCASSRPLAGGGGEQYFGPGTRLTVT.

J is TRBJ2-7 and V is TRBV9, with D possibly being TRBD2 (6 bases). With 3 bases removed from V and 2 bases from J, the gap between germline ends came to 9 bases. Germline V CDR1 and CDR2: SGDLS, YYNGEE. The CDR3 consists of 13 residues. CDR3 nucleotide sequence: TGTGCCAGCAGCGGCGGGACCCCCTACGAGCAGTACTTC. It translates to CASSGGTPYEQYF.

The rearrangement uses TRBV5-4 and TRBJ1-2; 11 bases are shared with TRBD1. CDR1 is SGHNT and CDR2 is YYREEE in the germline V gene (reference sequence). The V and J ends lost 4 bases and 3 bases, in that order; junction bases with no gene match: 5. This CDR3 is 15 amino acids long. In nucleotides, the CDR3 is TGTGCCAGCAGCGTAGGACAGGGGGCGGACTATGGCTACACCTTC. Translating gives CASSVGQGADYGYTF.

V gene TRBV2 combines with J gene TRBJ1-1, with D perhaps matching TRBD1 (6 bases). Trimming removed 1 base from V and 0 bases from J, with 12 bases in between. Looked up from germline, CDR1 is SNHLY and CDR2 is FYNNEI. This CDR3 contains 16 residues. The CDR3 here is CASSEVPGHLNTEAFF. The DNA of the CDR3 is TGTGCCAGCAGTGAAGTACCGGGACACCTGAACACTGAAGCTTTCTTT.

The chain combines TRBV7-2 with TRBJ2-3; TRBD2 aligns across 12 bases. After removal of 0 bases from V and 5 bases from J, the junction contained 3 bases not matched to a gene. This CDR3 region has 16 residues. Germline values: CDR1 SGHTA, CDR2 FQGNSA. The DNA of the CDR3 is TGTGCCAGCAGCTTAGCCCTAGCGGGAGGGGTAGATACGCAGTATTTT. Encoded protein: CASSLALAGGVDTQYF.

This CDR3 reads CAWTSSGGSYEQYF. For the CDR3, the DNA is TGTGCCTGGACCTCTAGCGGAGGCTCCTACGAGCAGTACTTC. The rearrangement uses TRBV30 and TRBJ2-7; 7 nucleotides match TRBD2. The CDR3 is 14 residues long. Germline CDR1 and CDR2: GTSNPN and SVGIG (reference sequence). Unmatched junction bases numbered 6, after V lost 4 bases and J lost 0 bases.

The J gene is TRBJ1-6, the V gene TRBV28; D uncertain. Germline assignment: CDR1 MDHEN and CDR2 SYDVKM. The CDR3 is 12 amino acids. The germline V and J ends were trimmed by 3 bases and 15 bases, with 12 bases remaining between them. This chain's CDR3 is CASSFPGGLLHF. In nucleotides, the CDR3 is TGTGCCAGCAGTTTTCCAGGAGGTCTCCTCCACTTT.

This chain joins TRBV19 and TRBJ2-7; D is unresolved. Trimming cost V 7 bases and J 0 bases, with 13 bases left between them. This CDR3 has 14 amino acids. In germline, CDR1 is LNHDA, CDR2 SQIVND (reference sequence). The DNA of the CDR3 is TGTGCCAGTACTCAAAGCGCCAGCTCCTACGAGCAGTACTTC. Translated: CASTQSASSYEQYF.

In the case of this clone: The junction differs from germline at one of its ends, possibly a read error. The chain is built from TRBV11-2 and TRBJ1-4; D remains ambiguous. CDR1 is SGHAT and CDR2 is FQNNGV in the germline V gene. The CDR3 length is 13 residues. The CDR3: CASSRPFGEKLLF. The CDR3, as DNA: TGTGCCAGCAGCCGGCCCTTCGGGGAAAAACTGCTTTTT.

CDR3 nucleotides: TGTGCCACCAGTGATTTGCAAGGGAGAGGGAGATACAATGAGCAGTTCTTC. This encodes CATSDLQGRGRYNEQFF. The V call is TRBV24-1, the J call TRBJ2-1, with a possible D match to TRBD2 (5 bases). The CDR3 spans 17 residues. CDR1 is KGHDR and CDR2 is SFDVKD in the germline V gene. The V end was cut by 0 bases, the J end by 4 bases, with 15 bases between.

The chain links TRBV7-2 to TRBJ2-5, with 10 bases identical to TRBD2. With V trimmed by 5 bases and J by 4 bases, 7 bases remained unmatched. This CDR3 region has 15 residues. Per germline, CDR1 SGHTA and CDR2 FQGNSA. The CDR3 sequence: CASSPGLAYGETQYF. CDR3 nucleotides: TGTGCCAGCAGCCCGGGACTAGCGTATGGAGAGACCCAGTACTTC.

This clone occurred once. The gene calls are TRBV15 and TRBJ1-1; D might be TRBD1 (5 bases). The CDR3 is made up of 13 amino acids. Germline V gene lookup returns CDR1 LNHNV and CDR2 YYDKDF (reference sequence). The V end lost 6 bases, the J end lost 6 bases, and 14 bases lay between the germline ends. The CDR3, as DNA: TGTGCCACCAGTGGGGGGATGGGGTCTGAAGCTTTCTTT. Its translation: CATSGGMGSEAFF.

The V gene is TRBV9, the J gene TRBJ2-7, with 8 bases that match TRBD2. The germline gives CDR1 SGDLS, CDR2 YYNGEE. V was pared by 3 bases and J by 5 bases, with 13 bases of the junction left unmatched. The CDR3 runs to 16 residues. CDR3 sequence reads: CASSAESGGRTDEQYF. The CDR3 nucleotides are TGTGCCAGCAGCGCAGAAAGCGGGGGAAGAACCGACGAGCAGTACTTC.

V and J are TRBV7-2 and TRBJ2-7; 8 bases align to TRBD1. This CDR3 spans 15 amino acids. The V gene's germline CDR1 is SGHTA and CDR2 FQGNSA. With V trimmed by 2 bases and J by 7 bases, 10 bases remained unmatched. This CDR3 is CASSLYGQGAWEQYF. CDR3 DNA sequence: TGTGCCAGCAGCTTATACGGGCAGGGGGCGTGGGAGCAGTACTTC.

This chain joins TRBV4-3 and TRBJ2-5, with D unresolved. The CDR3 spans 16 residues. Germline V gene sequence: CDR1 LGHNA, CDR2 YSLEER. Trimming removed 4 bases at V and 4 bases at J, with 19 bases between. The CDR3 DNA reads TGCGCCAGCAGCCGGAGTACGTTTACGGGTGGAGAGACCCAGTACTTC. Protein product: CASSRSTFTGGETQYF.

The chain has TRBV18 and TRBJ2-7; D is perhaps TRBD1 (6 bases). The V end was cut by 1 base, the J end by 0 bases, with 16 bases between. Germline CDR1 is KGHSH and CDR2 is LQKENI. CDR3 length: 17 residues. The CDR3 bases are TGTGCCAGCTCACCACTCCAGGGGTCCTCCAGCTCCTACGAGCAGTACTTC. This translates into CASSPLQGSSSSYEQYF.

CDR3 nucleotide sequence: TGTGCCAGCGGGCAGAGGGGGGAGGGGAAAAATGAGCAGTTCTTC. As protein: CASGQRGEGKNEQFF. V and J are TRBV27 and TRBJ2-1; D is possibly TRBD2 (7 bases). Between the trimmed V and J ends, which lost 8 bases and 7 bases, there was a span of 21 bases. CDR1 and CDR2 from the germline V gene are MNHEY and SMNVEV (reference sequence). The CDR3 is 15 amino acids.

The chain combines TRBV6-1 with TRBJ1-2; tentatively, D is TRBD1 (6 bases). This CDR3 is built from 11 residues. Germline V gene lookup returns CDR1 MNHNS and CDR2 SASEGT. Trimming cost V 2 bases and J 10 bases, with 8 bases left between them. In DNA form, the CDR3 reads TGTGCCAGCAGTGAAAAGGGGGACTACACCTTC. Translation: CASSEKGDYTF.

This clone was counted once. V gene TRBV11-3 combines with J gene TRBJ2-1; a possible D gene is TRBD2 (7 bases). CDR1 and CDR2 (germline): SGHNT, YENEEA. The CDR3 runs 15 residues. V lost 5 bases and J 12 bases, leaving 23 bases between the germline ends. CDR3 DNA sequence: TGTGCCAGCAGCCTCTACTCAGGGGAGGGGGTAAGGCAGTTCTTC. It specifies CASSLYSGEGVRQFF.

The J gene is TRBJ2-2, the V gene TRBV4-3, with 7 bases identical to TRBD1. V lost 0 bases to trimming and J lost 2 bases; unmatched junction nucleotides: 9. The CDR3 loop spans 18 amino acids. Germline V CDR1 and CDR2: LGHNA, YSLEER. CDR3 sequence reads: CASSQDITLGGNTGELFF. CDR3 nucleotides: TGCGCCAGCAGCCAAGACATTACTTTAGGGGGCAACACCGGGGAGCTGTTTTTT.

This clone has more than one count but fewer than ten. The J gene is TRBJ1-6, the V gene TRBV7-2; 9 bases line up with TRBD1. The CDR3 sequence is 17 residues long. Germline CDR1 SGHTA, CDR2 FQGNSA. The junction had 14 bases not matched to a gene; V was cut back by 4 bases and J by 10 bases. CDR3: CASSSPTLQGAGSPLHF. The DNA of the CDR3 is TGTGCCAGCAGCTCCCCAACTCTACAGGGGGCAGGGTCACCCCTCCACTTT. Looking up the rest from reference TRBV7-2 and TRBJ1-6 gives the full variable domain: GAGVSQSPSNKVTEKGKDVELRCDPISGHTALYWYRQSLGQGLEFLIYFQGNSAPDKSGLPSDRFSAERTGGSVSTLTIQRTQQEDSAVYLCASSSPTLQGAGSPLHFGNGTRLTVT.

The J gene is TRBJ2-1, the V gene TRBV29-1; D is unresolved. The V gene lost 3 bases and the J gene lost 9 bases, with 9 bases spanning the gap. The CDR3 loop spans 11 amino acids. Germline-derived CDR1 and CDR2 are SQVTM and ANQGSEA. Here the CDR3 reads CSVELFSEQFF. CDR3 DNA: TGCAGCGTTGAGTTGTTTAGTGAGCAGTTCTTC.

The rearrangement links TRBV24-1 to TRBJ2-3; 9 bases line up with TRBD1. From germline, CDR1 is KGHDR and CDR2 SFDVKD. CDR3 length: 15 amino acids. With V trimmed by 3 bases and J by 4 bases, 4 bases remained unmatched. The DNA of the CDR3 is TGTGCCACCAGTGATATTTGGACAGGGGCAGATACGCAGTATTTT. As protein: CATSDIWTGADTQYF.

This clone was recorded once. The J gene is TRBJ1-2, the V gene TRBV11-2, with unresolved D. The germline V gene has CDR1 SGHAT and CDR2 FQNNGV. V shed 1 base and J shed 4 bases, with 13 bases lying between them. This CDR3 has 15 amino acids. CDR3 amino acids: CASSLGRNIGYGYTF. The CDR3 DNA sequence: TGTGCCAGCAGCTTAGGCAGGAATATAGGCTATGGCTACACCTTC.

Remarks on this clone: One end of the junction fails to match germline, which may point to a read error. The rearrangement uses TRBV5-1 and TRBJ2-1; TRBD2 agrees at 8 bases. Germline V lookup: CDR1 SGHRS, CDR2 YFSETQ. The CDR3 sequence is 15 residues long. The CDR3 here is CASSITGGTGGIRLF. In DNA, the CDR3 is TGCGCCAGCAGTATTACCGGCGGGACGGGGGGGATAAGGCTCTTC.

The chain uses TRBV20-1 and TRBJ2-5, with D possibly matching TRBD1 (6 bases). The V end lost 3 bases, the J end lost 4 bases, and 15 bases lay between the germline ends. The CDR3 runs 14 residues. The germline V gene has CDR1 DFQATT and CDR2 SNEGSKA (reference sequence). CDR3 protein: CSASLGRQAETQYF. Here the CDR3 DNA reads TGCAGTGCTAGTTTGGGCCGACAGGCAGAGACCCAGTACTTC.